This TCR beta chain was recovered during a study of blood T cell repertoires in COVID-19. The overall study: Sites across the United States, Italy and Spain contributed samples from acute and convalescent COVID-19. The analysed material was cDNA or gDNA that came from T cells, B-cell-depleted T cells, or PBMCs.

Losses at the gene ends were 7 bases for V and 5 bases for J; bases not matched to a gene: 23. The CDR3 totals 18 residues. Germline V lookup: CDR1 MDHEN, CDR2 SYDVKM. Original processing methods: By means of reference gene primer amplification, nucleated cell counts were estimated. Some clones are missing from TCRdb's copy, which holds only in-frame ones; the method was immunoSEQ multiplex PCR. Clonal size and the V and J genes are those of that table, whereas D and trimming came from the DNA. Of roughly 87,000 clones in the sample, 88% were seen once. The rearrangement joins TRBV28 to TRBJ2-7, with TRBD2 matching 7 bases. This sequence was found in a man aged 55 to 70 with acute or convalescent COVID-19. Material: peripheral blood. The CDR3 nucleotides are TGTGCCAGCATCCCTTCCGCGGGGCGGGAGTGGCTTGGTAACGAGCAGTACTTC. It specifies CASIPSAGREWLGNEQYF.